Below, 28 T cell receptor beta chains from the same sample are listed, as sequenced in a study of blood T cell repertoires in COVID-19. Sequenced by immunoSEQ multiplex PCR; TCRdb stores in-frame clones only, minus some. The table has more than 250,000 clones, around 89% seen once; the top ten hold 1.7%. Input material: PBMCs or T cells enriched from blood (not recorded which). The receptors come from a woman in her late teens or twenties with acute COVID-19.

This chain uses TRBV24-1 with TRBJ2-7; D possibly corresponds to TRBD2 (5 bases). The CDR3 covers 13 residues. V lost 4 bases and J lost 0, with 6 bases in between. In germline, CDR1 is KGHDR, CDR2 SFDVKD. CDR3 DNA: TGTGCCACCAGTGAGGCGGGCTCCTACGAGCAGTACTTC. This gives the protein CATSEAGSYEQYF.

This chain uses TRBV19 with TRBJ2-7, with D tentatively TRBD1 (6 bases). There are 12 residues in the CDR3. Germline V gene lookup returns CDR1 LNHDA and CDR2 SQIVND (reference sequence). V lost 5 bases and J lost 5, with 10 bases in between. CDR3 coding DNA: TGTGCCAGTAGTTCACAGGGAAACGAGCAGTACTTC. Translated, it gives CASSSQGNEQYF.

CDR3 DNA sequence: TGTGCCATCAGTGAGGAAGGCAGGGGGCATAACTATGGCTACACCTTC. The encoded protein is CAISEEGRGHNYGYTF. The gene calls are TRBV10-3 and TRBJ1-2, with 8 bases lining up with TRBD1. CDR1 is ENHRY, CDR2 SYGVKD, per germline. Trimming took 2 bases from V and 1 from J; bases not matched to a gene: 6. The CDR3 sequence is 16 residues long.

This chain connects TRBV3-1 (or the pseudogene TRBV3-2) to TRBJ2-2; D call uncertain. Trimming pared 6 bases from V and 4 bases from J, leaving 9 bases between. The CDR3 totals 13 residues. Germline V gives CDR1 LGHDT, CDR2 YNNKEL (reference sequence). This chain's CDR3 is CASSSTGTGELFF. Here the CDR3 DNA reads TGTGCCAGCAGTTCCACGGGCACCGGGGAGCTGTTTTTT.

V usage is TRBV25-1 and J usage is TRBJ1-2; D unclear. CDR1 and CDR2 from the germline V gene are MGHDK and SYGVNS. This CDR3 comprises 14 residues. Trimming shortened V by 2 bases and J by 3 bases, and 10 bases separated the two germline ends. The CDR3 DNA follows: TGTGCCAGCAGTGAACGAGGTTGGGACTATGGCTACACCTTC. Residues: CASSERGWDYGYTF.

The chain recombines TRBV5-1 with TRBJ2-1, with a weak D call TRBD1 (6 bases). V gave up 4 bases and J gave up 2 bases, with 13 bases separating them. Germline V gives CDR1 SGHRS, CDR2 YFSETQ. The CDR3 has 15 amino acids. The CDR3 protein is CASSPEQGPYNEQFF. The DNA for the CDR3 is TGCGCCAGCAGCCCGGAACAGGGCCCCTACAATGAGCAGTTCTTC.

The CDR3 DNA sequence: TGTGCCTGGAGCGGGCTAGCTCACAGAAGGGATACGCAGTATTTT. The encoded protein is CAWSGLAHRRDTQYF. The chain couples TRBV30 to TRBJ2-3; perhaps TRBD2 as D (5 bases). The V and J ends lost 3 bases and 6 bases respectively, with 19 bases between them. Germline V gene data show CDR1 as GTSNPN and CDR2 as SVGIG (reference sequence). This CDR3 spans 15 amino acids.

The gene calls are TRBV5-4 and TRBJ1-4, with TRBD1 identical over 12 bases. Losses at the gene ends were 4 bases for V and 10 bases for J; bases not matched to a gene: 5. Germline values: CDR1 SGHNT, CDR2 YYREEE (reference sequence). This CDR3 contains 14 residues. The CDR3 is CASSVGQGAGKLFF. DNA of the CDR3: TGTGCCAGCAGCGTGGGACAGGGGGCTGGAAAACTGTTTTTT.

The CDR3 nucleotides are TGTGCCAGCGCACCCCGTCGCGATCGGGGGGGGATAAATGAAAAACTGTTTTTT. Protein: CASAPRRDRGGINEKLFF. The chain carries TRBV27 and TRBJ1-4; tentative D call: TRBD1 (5 bases). V lost 8 bases to trimming and J lost 5 bases, with 27 bases between them. The CDR3 runs 18 residues. CDR1 and CDR2 from the germline V gene are MNHEY and SMNVEV (reference sequence). Full variable domain (remainder filled in from reference TRBV27 and TRBJ1-4): EAQVTQNPRYLITVTGKKLTVTCSQNMNHEYMSWYRQDPGLGLRQIYYSMNVEVTDKGDVPEGYKVSRKEKRNFPLILESPSPNQTSLYFCASAPRRDRGGINEKLFFGSGTQLSVL.

V and J are TRBV10-3 and TRBJ2-5, with TRBD1 identical over 7 bases. This CDR3 contains 12 residues. The trim removed 9 bases at V and 1 base at J, leaving 2 bases unmatched. Looked up from germline, CDR1 is ENHRY and CDR2 is SYGVKD. The CDR3 region is CAIGTAQETQYF. For the CDR3, the DNA is TGTGCCATTGGGACAGCCCAAGAGACCCAGTACTTC.

This rearrangement joins TRBV5-4 to TRBJ2-3; D uncertain. The CDR3 is 14 residues long. The V end was cut by 5 bases, the J end by 1 base, with 11 bases between. The germline CDR1 and CDR2 sequences are SGHNT and YYREEE (reference sequence). DNA of the CDR3: TGTGCCAGCAGTCTTCAAAGCGGCACAGATACGCAGTATTTT. Translating it yields CASSLQSGTDTQYF.

The chain joins TRBV28 to TRBJ1-2, with 9 bases aligning to TRBD1. CDR1 and CDR2 from the germline V gene are MDHEN and SYDVKM. V lost 5 bases, J lost 4 bases, and 11 bases stayed unmatched. The CDR3 contains 16 residues. Here the CDR3 DNA reads TGTGCCAGCAGTCCAGCGGACAGGGGAGGGGCCTATGGCTACACCTTC. Protein product: CASSPADRGGAYGYTF.

The genes are TRBV7-9 and TRBJ2-1; 11 bases align to TRBD2. The germline V gene has CDR1 SEHNR and CDR2 FQNEAQ (reference sequence). The CDR3 is 14 amino acids. Trimming cost V 5 bases and J 8 bases; bases outside gene matches: 5. The CDR3 sequence is CASSAPGLADEQFF. The CDR3 DNA reads as TGTGCCAGCAGCGCCCCGGGACTAGCGGATGAGCAGTTCTTC.

The rearrangement joins TRBV2 to TRBJ2-7, with 9 bases identical to TRBD1. There are 16 residues in the CDR3. Germline CDR1 reads SNHLY; CDR2 reads FYNNEI. V lost 2 bases, J lost 6 bases, and 11 bases stayed unmatched. Here the CDR3 DNA reads TGTGCCAGCAGTGAAATCCCCGCGGGACAGGGAGGCGAGCAGTACTTC. Translated, it gives CASSEIPAGQGGEQYF.

The chain links TRBV6-5 to TRBJ2-7; 9 bases fit TRBD2. In germline, CDR1 is MNHEY, CDR2 SVGAGI. This CDR3 has 16 residues. The V segment lost 3 bases and the J segment 5 bases; nucleotides outside the gene matches: 11. CDR3 DNA sequence: TGTGCCAGCAGTTATCGGGCGGGAGGGCGTCCTCACGAGCAGTACTTC. Its protein is CASSYRAGGRPHEQYF.

The chain combines TRBV28 with TRBJ2-7, with 8 nucleotides matching TRBD2. The CDR3 runs to 15 residues. The V and J ends lost 5 bases and 1 base, in that order; junction bases with no gene match: 7. Looked up from germline, CDR1 is MDHEN and CDR2 is SYDVKM. The CDR3 coding sequence is TGTGCCAGCAGTCGCCGGGTAGCGGGATCCTACGAGCAGTACTTC. This codes for CASSRRVAGSYEQYF.

This rearrangement joins TRBV5-1 to TRBJ2-2, with 8 bases matching TRBD2. Trimming removed 1 base from V and 2 bases from J; junction bases left unmatched: 4. Germline V gene data show CDR1 as SGHRS and CDR2 as YFSETQ. This CDR3 has 16 residues. In nucleotides, the CDR3 is TGCGCCAGCAGCTTGCTAGCGGGCCTTAACACCGGGGAGCTGTTTTTT. The encoded protein is CASSLLAGLNTGELFF.

V and J are TRBV27 and TRBJ2-6; D is perhaps TRBD2 (5 bases). The CDR3 is 18 amino acids. Trimming shortened V by 3 bases and J by 2 bases, and 17 bases separated the two germline ends. Germline V gene lookup returns CDR1 MNHEY and CDR2 SMNVEV (reference sequence). CDR3 in amino acids: CASSFSFGEFAGANVLTF. The CDR3 nucleotides are TGTGCCAGCAGTTTCTCCTTTGGGGAGTTCGCTGGGGCCAACGTCCTGACTTTC.

V usage is TRBV13 and J usage is TRBJ1-1; D gene uncertain. Trimming took 1 base from V and 10 from J, leaving 10 bases between them. From germline, CDR1 is PRHDT and CDR2 FYEKMQ (reference sequence). The CDR3 loop spans 12 amino acids. The CDR3 DNA reads TGTGCCAGCAGCTTAGAGACTGGCGGAGCTTTCTTT. Residues: CASSLETGGAFF. Based on the CDR3 plus reference TRBV13 and TRBJ1-1, the full variable domain is AAGVIQSPRHLIKEKRETATLKCYPIPRHDTVYWYQQGPGQDPQFLISFYEKMQSDKGSIPDRFSAQQFSDYHSELNMSSLELGDSALYFCASSLETGGAFFGQGTRLTVV.

This clone appeared a few times. The chain has TRBV28 and TRBJ1-5, with TRBD1 matching 9 bases. With 6 bases clipped from V and 3 bases from J, the junction kept 9 bases outside the gene matches. This CDR3 has 16 amino acids. Germline V gives CDR1 MDHEN, CDR2 SYDVKM. CDR3 DNA: TGTGCCAGCAGCACCCCTGGACAGGGGCTCAATCAGCCCCAGCATTTT. It is translated as CASSTPGQGLNQPQHF.

This clone was picked up one time. V and J are TRBV30 and TRBJ1-5; TRBD1 might be the D (6 bases). The CDR3 consists of 15 residues. Between the trimmed V and J ends, which lost 3 bases and 6 bases, there was a span of 18 bases. Germline CDR1 and CDR2: GTSNPN and SVGIG (reference sequence). The CDR3 loop reads CAWSLGGLVRQPQHF. The CDR3 DNA sequence: TGTGCCTGGAGCCTTGGGGGCTTGGTCCGTCAGCCCCAGCATTTT.

The rearrangement joins TRBV19 to TRBJ2-1; TRBD2 agrees at 8 bases. V lost 7 bases to trimming and J lost 7 bases; unmatched junction nucleotides: 15. Per the germline V gene, CDR1 is LNHDA and CDR2 is SQIVND (reference sequence). CDR3 size: 16 residues. Written as DNA, the CDR3 is TGTGCCAGTACGCCGCCCGGGACTAGAGCGTGGAATGAGCAGTTCTTC. This translates into CASTPPGTRAWNEQFF.

The chain links TRBV29-1 to TRBJ1-2; D is possibly TRBD1 (6 bases). This CDR3 has 14 residues. Germline CDR1 reads SQVTM; CDR2 reads ANQGSEA. V was shortened by 7 bases and J by 4 bases, with 19 bases between the two germline ends. The CDR3 spells CSAVLRGQSYGYTF. The CDR3 bases are TGCAGCGCTGTCCTAAGGGGACAAAGCTATGGCTACACCTTC. Combining the CDR3 with reference TRBV29-1 and TRBJ1-2 gives the whole variable domain SAVISQKPSRDICQRGTSLTIQCQVDSQVTMMFWYRQQPGQSLTLIATANQGSEATYESGFVIDKFPISRPNLTFSTLTVSNMSPEDSSIYLCSAVLRGQSYGYTFGSGTRLTVV.

The chain has TRBV10-3 and TRBJ2-2, with 9 bases fitting TRBD1. This CDR3 has 14 residues. Germline CDR1 reads ENHRY; CDR2 reads SYGVKD. V dropped 6 bases and J dropped 7; count of bases not matched to a gene: 6. CDR3 sequence reads: CAIRPGQGGGELFF. The CDR3 DNA sequence: TGTGCCATCAGACCGGGACAGGGTGGCGGGGAGCTGTTTTTT.

V gene TRBV27 combines with J gene TRBJ2-7; D is uncertain. CDR3 length: 13 amino acids. The V and J ends lost 8 bases and 5 bases respectively, with 16 bases between them. CDR1 MNHEY and CDR2 SMNVEV come from the germline V gene (reference sequence). This CDR3 reads CASWVGSQDEQYF. The CDR3 nucleotides are TGTGCCAGCTGGGTTGGAAGTCAGGACGAGCAGTACTTC.

This chain joins TRBV5-1 and TRBJ2-7; D gene ambiguous. CDR3 length: 11 residues. CDR1 is SGHRS, CDR2 YFSETQ, per germline. V was pared by 0 bases and J by 7 bases, with 5 bases between. The CDR3 nucleotides are TGCGCCAGCAGCTTGGGCGGAGAGCAGTACTTC. Translating gives CASSLGGEQYF.

On this clone: The CDR3 end shows no conserved phenylalanine or tryptophan, and so a read error is likely. The DNA is left out, because the CDR3 cannot be placed on it with certainty; the CDR3 is given as TCRdb lists it. This rearrangement joins TRBV10-3 to TRBJ2-7; TRBD2 is the table's D call and was not checked against the DNA. The CDR3 numbers 13 amino acids, ends counted. Germline loops: CDR1 ENHRY, CDR2 SYGVKD. This CDR3 reads CAISEVPLAKSLQ.

V is TRBV5-5 and J is TRBJ1-2; D possibly corresponds to TRBD1 (5 bases). Per germline, CDR1 SGHKS and CDR2 YYEKEE (reference sequence). The CDR3 runs to 13 residues. Trimming removed 6 bases at V and 3 bases at J, with 12 bases between. In DNA form, the CDR3 reads TGTGCCAGCAACCCCCGGGGGGACTATGGCTACACCTTC. Protein: CASNPRGDYGYTF.